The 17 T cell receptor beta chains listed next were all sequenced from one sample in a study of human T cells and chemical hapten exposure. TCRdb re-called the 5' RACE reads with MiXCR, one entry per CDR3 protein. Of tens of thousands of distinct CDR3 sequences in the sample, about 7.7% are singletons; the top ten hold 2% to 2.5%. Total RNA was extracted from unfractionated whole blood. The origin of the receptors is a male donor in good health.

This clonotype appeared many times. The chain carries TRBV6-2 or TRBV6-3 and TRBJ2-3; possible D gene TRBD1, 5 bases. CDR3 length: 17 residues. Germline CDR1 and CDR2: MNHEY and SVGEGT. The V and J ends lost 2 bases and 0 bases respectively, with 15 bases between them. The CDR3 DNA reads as TGTGCCAGCAGTTACCTCAGGGCCCGTCCTAGCACAGATACGCAGTATTTT. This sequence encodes CASSYLRARPSTDTQYF.

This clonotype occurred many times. The CDR3 sequence: CASSPQPNAGEQFF. In DNA, the CDR3 is TGTGCCAGCAGTCCCCAACCCAACGCGGGTGAGCAGTTCTTC. The chain couples TRBV27 to TRBJ2-1; D might be TRBD2 (5 bases). CDR3 length equals 14 residues. Trimming left V 5 bases short and J 9 bases short, with 17 bases between. Per germline, CDR1 MNHEY and CDR2 SMNVEV (reference sequence).

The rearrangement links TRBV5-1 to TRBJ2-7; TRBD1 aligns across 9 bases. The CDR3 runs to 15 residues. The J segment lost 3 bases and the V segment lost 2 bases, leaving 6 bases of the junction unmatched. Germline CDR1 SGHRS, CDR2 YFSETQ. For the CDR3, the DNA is TGCGCCAGCAGCTTTGAGGACAGGGGTAACTACGAGCAGTACTTC. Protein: CASSFEDRGNYEQYF.

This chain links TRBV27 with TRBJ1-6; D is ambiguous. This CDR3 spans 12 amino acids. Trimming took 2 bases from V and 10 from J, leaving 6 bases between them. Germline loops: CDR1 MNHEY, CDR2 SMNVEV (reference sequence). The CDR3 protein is CASSLRGSPLHF. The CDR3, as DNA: TGTGCCAGCAGTTTACGCGGGTCACCCCTCCACTTT.

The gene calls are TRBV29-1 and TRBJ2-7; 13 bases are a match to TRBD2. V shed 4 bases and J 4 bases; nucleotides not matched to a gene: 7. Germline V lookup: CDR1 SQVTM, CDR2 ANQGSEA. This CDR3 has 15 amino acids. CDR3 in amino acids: CSVAGGTSGVYEQYF. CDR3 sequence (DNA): TGCAGCGTTGCCGGGGGGACTAGCGGGGTGTACGAGCAGTACTTC.

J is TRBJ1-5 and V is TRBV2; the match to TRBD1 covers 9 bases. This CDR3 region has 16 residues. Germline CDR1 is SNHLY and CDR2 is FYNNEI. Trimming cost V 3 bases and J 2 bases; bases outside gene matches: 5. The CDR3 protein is CASSDGGTGRNQPQHF. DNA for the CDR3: TGTGCCAGCAGTGATGGGGGGACAGGGCGCAATCAGCCCCAGCATTTT.

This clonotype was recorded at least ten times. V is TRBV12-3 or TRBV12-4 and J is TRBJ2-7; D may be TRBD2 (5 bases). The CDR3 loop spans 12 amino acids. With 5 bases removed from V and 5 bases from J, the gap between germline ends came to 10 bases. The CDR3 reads CASSPGNHEQYF. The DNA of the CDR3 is TGTGCCAGCAGTCCCGGGAACCACGAGCAGTACTTC.

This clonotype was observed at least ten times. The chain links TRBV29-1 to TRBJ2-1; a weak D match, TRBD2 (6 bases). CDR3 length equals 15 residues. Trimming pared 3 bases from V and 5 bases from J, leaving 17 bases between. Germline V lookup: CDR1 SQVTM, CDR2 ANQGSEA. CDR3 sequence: CSVDSRSLANNEQFF. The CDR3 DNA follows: TGCAGCGTTGATTCGCGATCCCTAGCGAACAATGAGCAGTTCTTC.

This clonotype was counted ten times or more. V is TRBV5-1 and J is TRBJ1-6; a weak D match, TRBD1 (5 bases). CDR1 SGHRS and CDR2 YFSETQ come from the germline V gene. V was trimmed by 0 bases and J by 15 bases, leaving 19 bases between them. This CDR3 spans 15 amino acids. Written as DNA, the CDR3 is TGCGCCAGCAGCTTGGACCTCCGGGACCCTCGGGTCCTCCACTTT. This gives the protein CASSLDLRDPRVLHF.

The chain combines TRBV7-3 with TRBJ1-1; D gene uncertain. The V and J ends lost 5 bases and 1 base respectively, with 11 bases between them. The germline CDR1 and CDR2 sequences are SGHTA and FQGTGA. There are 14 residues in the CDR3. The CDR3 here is CASSRAEGNTEAFF. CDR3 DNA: TGTGCCAGCAGCAGGGCCGAAGGGAACACTGAAGCTTTCTTT.

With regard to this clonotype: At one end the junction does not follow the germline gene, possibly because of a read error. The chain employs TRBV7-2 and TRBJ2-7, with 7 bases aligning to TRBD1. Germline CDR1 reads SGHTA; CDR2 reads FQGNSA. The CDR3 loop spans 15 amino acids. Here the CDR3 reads CASSLGGQLFYEQYF. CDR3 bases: TGTGCCAGCAGTTTAGGGGGACAGCTATTCTACGAGCAGTACTTC.

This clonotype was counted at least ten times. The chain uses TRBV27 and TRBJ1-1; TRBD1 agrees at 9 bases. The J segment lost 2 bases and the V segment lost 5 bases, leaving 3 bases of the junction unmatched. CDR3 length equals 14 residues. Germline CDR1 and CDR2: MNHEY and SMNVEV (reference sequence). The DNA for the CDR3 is TGTGCCAGCAGTCCACAGGGGGCTAACACTGAAGCTTTCTTT. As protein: CASSPQGANTEAFF.

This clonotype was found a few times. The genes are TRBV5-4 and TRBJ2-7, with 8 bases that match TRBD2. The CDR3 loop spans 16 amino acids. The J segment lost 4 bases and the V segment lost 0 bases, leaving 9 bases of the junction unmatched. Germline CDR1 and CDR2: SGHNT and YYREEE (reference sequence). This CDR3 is CASSLENGRAGYEQYF. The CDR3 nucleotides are TGTGCCAGCAGCTTGGAAAACGGGAGGGCCGGTTACGAGCAGTACTTC.

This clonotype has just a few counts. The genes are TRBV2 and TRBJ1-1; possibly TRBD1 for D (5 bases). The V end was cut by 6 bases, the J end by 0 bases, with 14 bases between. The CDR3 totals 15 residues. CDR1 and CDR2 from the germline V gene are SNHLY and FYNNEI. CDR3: CASRDNKGMNTEAFF. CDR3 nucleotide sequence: TGTGCCAGCAGGGATAACAAGGGGATGAACACTGAAGCTTTCTTT.

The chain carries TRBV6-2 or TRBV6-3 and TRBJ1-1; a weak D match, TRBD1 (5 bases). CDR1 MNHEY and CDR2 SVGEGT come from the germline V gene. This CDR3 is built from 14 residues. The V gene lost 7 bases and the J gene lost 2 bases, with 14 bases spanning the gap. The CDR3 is CASKEVGRNTEAFF. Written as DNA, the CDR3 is TGTGCCAGCAAGGAAGTGGGACGTAACACTGAAGCTTTCTTT.

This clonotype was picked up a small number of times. CDR3 coding DNA: TGCAGTGCTAGCTGGGGGGCGGAAGATACGCAGTATTTT. It codes for CSASWGAEDTQYF. The chain links TRBV20-1 to TRBJ2-3, with D perhaps being TRBD1 or TRBD2 (6 bases each). The germline V gene encodes CDR1 DFQATT and CDR2 SNEGSKA (reference sequence). The length of the CDR3 is 13 residues. V gave up 3 bases and J gave up 5 bases, with 12 bases separating them.

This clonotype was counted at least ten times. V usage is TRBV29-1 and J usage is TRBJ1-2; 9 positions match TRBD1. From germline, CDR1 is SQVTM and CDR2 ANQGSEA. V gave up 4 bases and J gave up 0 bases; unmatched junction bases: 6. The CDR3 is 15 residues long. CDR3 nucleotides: TGCAGCGTTGTGGGACAGGGTCCTCCTAACTATGGCTACACCTTC. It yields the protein CSVVGQGPPNYGYTF.